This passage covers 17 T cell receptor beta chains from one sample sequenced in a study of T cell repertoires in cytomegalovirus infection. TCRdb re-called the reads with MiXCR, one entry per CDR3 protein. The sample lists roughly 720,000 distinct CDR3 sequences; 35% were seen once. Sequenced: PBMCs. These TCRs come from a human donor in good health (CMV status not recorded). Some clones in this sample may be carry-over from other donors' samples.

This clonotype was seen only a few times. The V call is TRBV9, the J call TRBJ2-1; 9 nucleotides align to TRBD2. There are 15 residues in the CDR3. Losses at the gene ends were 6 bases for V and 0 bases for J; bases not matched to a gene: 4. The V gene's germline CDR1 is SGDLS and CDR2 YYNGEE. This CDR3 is CASNVAGVSYNEQFF. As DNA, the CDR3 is TGTGCCAGCAATGTAGCGGGGGTCTCCTACAATGAGCAGTTCTTC.

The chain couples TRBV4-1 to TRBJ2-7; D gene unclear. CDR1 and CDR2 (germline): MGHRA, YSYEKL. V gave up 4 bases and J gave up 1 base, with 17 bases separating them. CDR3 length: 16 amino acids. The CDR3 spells CASSPRQARASYEQYF. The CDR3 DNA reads TGCGCCAGCAGCCCACGTCAGGCAAGGGCATCCTACGAGCAGTACTTC.

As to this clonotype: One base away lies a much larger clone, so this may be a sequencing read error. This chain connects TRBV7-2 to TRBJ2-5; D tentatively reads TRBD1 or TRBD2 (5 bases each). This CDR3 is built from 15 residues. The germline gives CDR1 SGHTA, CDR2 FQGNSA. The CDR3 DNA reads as TGTGCCAGCAGCTTAGCGGGGCTAGCAGGAAAGACCAAGTACTTC. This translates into CASSLAGLAGKTKYF.

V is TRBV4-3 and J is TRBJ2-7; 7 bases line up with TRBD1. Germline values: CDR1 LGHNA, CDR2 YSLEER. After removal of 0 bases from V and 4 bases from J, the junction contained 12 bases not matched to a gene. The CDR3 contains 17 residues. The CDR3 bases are TGCGCCAGCAGCCAAGAAGGTCCTACGGCAGGGGGTTACGAGCAGTACTTC. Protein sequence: CASSQEGPTAGGYEQYF.

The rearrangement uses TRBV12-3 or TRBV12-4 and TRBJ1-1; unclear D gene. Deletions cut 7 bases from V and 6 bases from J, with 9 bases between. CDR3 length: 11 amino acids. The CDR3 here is CASKQGAEAFF. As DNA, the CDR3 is TGTGCCAGCAAGCAAGGTGCTGAAGCTTTCTTT.

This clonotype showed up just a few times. The CDR3 nucleotides read TGTGCCAGCAGCTCGGACAGGGCAGATACGCAGTATTTT. Translated, it gives CASSSDRADTQYF. V is TRBV7-3 and J is TRBJ2-3; 8 bases fit TRBD1. CDR1 SGHTA and CDR2 FQGTGA come from the germline V gene. V was clipped by 4 bases and J by 4 bases; unmatched bases: 1. This CDR3 contains 13 residues.

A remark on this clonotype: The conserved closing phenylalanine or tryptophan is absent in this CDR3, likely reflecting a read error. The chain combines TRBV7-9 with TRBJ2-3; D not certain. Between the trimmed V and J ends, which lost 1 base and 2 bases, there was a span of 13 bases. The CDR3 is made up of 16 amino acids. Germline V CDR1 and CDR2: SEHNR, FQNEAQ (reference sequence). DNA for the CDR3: TGTGCCAGCAGCTTAGAGGGCCACTCTTCCACAGATACGCAGTATTTG. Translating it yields CASSLEGHSSTDTQYL.

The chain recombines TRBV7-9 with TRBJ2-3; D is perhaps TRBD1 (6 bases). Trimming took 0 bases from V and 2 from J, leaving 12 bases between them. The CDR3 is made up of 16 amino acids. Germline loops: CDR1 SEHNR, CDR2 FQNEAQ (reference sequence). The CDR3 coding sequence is TGTGCCAGCAGCTTAGCGGGGACACCCGACACAGATACGCAGTATTTT. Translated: CASSLAGTPDTDTQYF. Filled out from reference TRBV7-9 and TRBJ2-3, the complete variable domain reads DTGVSQNPRHKITKRGQNVTFRCDPISEHNRLYWYRQTLGQGPEFLTYFQNEAQLEKSRLLSDRFSAERPKGSFSTLEIQRTEQGDSAMYLCASSLAGTPDTDTQYFGPGTRLTVL.

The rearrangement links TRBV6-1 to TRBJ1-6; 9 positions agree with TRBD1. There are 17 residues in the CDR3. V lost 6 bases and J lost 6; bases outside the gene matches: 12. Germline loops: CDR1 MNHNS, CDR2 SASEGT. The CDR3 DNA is TGTGCCAGCAGCAAGACAGGGGGTTTTTTCACTAATTCACCCCTCCACTTT. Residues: CASSKTGGFFTNSPLHF.

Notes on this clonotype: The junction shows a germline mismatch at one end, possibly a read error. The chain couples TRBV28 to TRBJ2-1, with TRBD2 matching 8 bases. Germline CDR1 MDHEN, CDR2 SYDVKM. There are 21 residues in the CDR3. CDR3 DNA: TGTGCCAGCAGTTTATCCTCTCAGTGGCGGGGGGCCTTTGACTCCTACAATGAGCAGTTATTC. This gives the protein CASSLSSQWRGAFDSYNEQLF.

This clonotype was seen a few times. CDR3 coding DNA: TGTGCCAGCAGTGCCAGGGTTGAGCAGTTCTTC. Protein sequence: CASSARVEQFF. The rearrangement joins TRBV6-6 to TRBJ2-1, with D maybe TRBD1 (5 bases). Per the germline V gene, CDR1 is MNHNY and CDR2 is SVGAGI (reference sequence). The CDR3 runs 11 residues. V was pared by 5 bases and J by 9 bases, with 8 bases between.

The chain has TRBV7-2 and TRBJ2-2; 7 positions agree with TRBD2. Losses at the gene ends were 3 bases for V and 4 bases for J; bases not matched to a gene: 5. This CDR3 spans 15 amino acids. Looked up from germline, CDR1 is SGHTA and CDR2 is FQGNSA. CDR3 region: CASSFLGTITGELFF. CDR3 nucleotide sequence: TGTGCCAGCAGCTTCCTTGGGACTATCACCGGGGAGCTGTTTTTT.

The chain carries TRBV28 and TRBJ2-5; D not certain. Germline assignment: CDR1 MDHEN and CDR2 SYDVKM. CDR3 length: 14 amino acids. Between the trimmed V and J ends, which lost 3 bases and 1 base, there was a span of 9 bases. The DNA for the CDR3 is TGTGCCAGCAGTTTGTACAGCACCCAAGAGACCCAGTACTTC. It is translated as CASSLYSTQETQYF.

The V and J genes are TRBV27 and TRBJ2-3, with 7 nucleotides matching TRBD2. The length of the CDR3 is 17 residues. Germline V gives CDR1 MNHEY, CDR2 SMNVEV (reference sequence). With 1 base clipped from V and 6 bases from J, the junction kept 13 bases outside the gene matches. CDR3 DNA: TGTGCCAGCAGTTTATTGGAGGGAGGGCGTTTCGGTGATACGCAGTATTTT. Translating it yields CASSLLEGGRFGDTQYF.

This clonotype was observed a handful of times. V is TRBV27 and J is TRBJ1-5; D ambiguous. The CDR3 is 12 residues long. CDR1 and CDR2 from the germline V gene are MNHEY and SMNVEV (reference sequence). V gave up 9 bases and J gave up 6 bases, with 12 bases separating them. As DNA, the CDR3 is TGTGCCAGAGCCGTGTATGGTCAGCCCCAGCATTTT. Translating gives CARAVYGQPQHF.

The CDR3 is CASSLSSPGTSGGEDTQYF. CDR3 sequence (DNA): TGTGCCAGCAGCTTAAGCTCTCCAGGAACTAGCGGGGGGGAAGATACGCAGTATTTT. The chain carries TRBV11-3 and TRBJ2-3, with 13 bases that match TRBD2. V shed 2 bases, J shed 5 bases, and the junction held 13 bases outside the gene matches. This CDR3 contains 19 residues. Germline lookup yields CDR1 SGHNT and CDR2 YENEEA.

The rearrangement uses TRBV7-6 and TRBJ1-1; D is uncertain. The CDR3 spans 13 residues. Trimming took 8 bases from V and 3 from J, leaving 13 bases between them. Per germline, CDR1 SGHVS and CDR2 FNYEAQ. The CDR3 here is CASRSGGDTEAFF. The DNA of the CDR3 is TGTGCCAGCCGCTCGGGAGGAGACACTGAAGCTTTCTTT.